A single sample is the source of the 9 T cell receptor beta chains below, sequenced in a study of T cells after somatic rescue of genetic block. The assay was immunoSEQ multiplex PCR, and TCRdb's table has in-frame clones only and misses some. The repertoire has 110,000 or so clones, around nine tenths of them found once; the top ten carry over 1.1%. The sequenced sample consisted of peripheral blood mononuclear cells (PBMCs). These receptors were obtained from a woman aged 18-29 years.

This chain joins TRBV27 and TRBJ2-7, with D possibly matching TRBD1 (6 bases). Germline CDR1 and CDR2: MNHEY and SMNVEV (reference sequence). Trimming removed 6 bases at V and 2 bases at J, with 11 bases between. The CDR3 spans 13 residues. The CDR3 is CASRETGAYEQYF. In nucleotides, the CDR3 is TGTGCCAGCAGGGAGACAGGTGCCTACGAGCAGTACTTC.

This rearrangement joins TRBV9 to TRBJ2-5; D gene unclear. Germline V gene data show CDR1 as SGDLS and CDR2 as YYNGEE. The V and J ends lost 0 bases and 5 bases respectively, with 5 bases between them. The CDR3 runs 12 residues. The CDR3 bases are TGTGCCAGCAGCGTAGGCCAGGAGACCCAGTACTTC. It is translated as CASSVGQETQYF.

The J gene is TRBJ2-7, the V gene TRBV11-2, with 8 bases identical to TRBD2. The CDR3 runs to 13 residues. CDR1 SGHAT and CDR2 FQNNGV come from the germline V gene. Trimming removed 5 bases from V and 4 bases from J; junction bases left unmatched: 4. CDR3 DNA sequence: TGTGCCAGCAGCGGACTAGCTGTGTACGAGCAGTACTTC. Translated, it gives CASSGLAVYEQYF.

A few counts support this clone. The CDR3 is CASSLEGKKGQPQHF. The CDR3 DNA follows: TGTGCCAGCAGTTTAGAGGGGAAAAAGGGTCAGCCCCAGCATTTT. This chain uses TRBV27 with TRBJ1-5; TRBD1 might be the D (5 bases). The CDR3 is made up of 15 amino acids. Trimming stripped 2 bases from V and 6 bases from J, with 14 bases between. Germline lookup yields CDR1 MNHEY and CDR2 SMNVEV (reference sequence).

This clone came up once. This rearrangement joins TRBV14 to TRBJ2-7, with D perhaps matching TRBD2 (5 bases). The germline gives CDR1 SGHDN, CDR2 FVKESK. The CDR3 loop spans 14 amino acids. Trimming took 4 bases from V and 3 from J, leaving 13 bases between them. CDR3 nucleotide sequence: TGTGCCAGCAGCCCGGGATACGGAATCTACGAGCAGTACTTC. Amino acids: CASSPGYGIYEQYF.

The rearrangement uses TRBV6-5 and TRBJ2-4, with 10 nucleotides matching TRBD1. CDR3 length: 14 amino acids. V lost 5 bases and J lost 7; bases outside the gene matches: 5. Germline V gene data show CDR1 as MNHEY and CDR2 as SVGAGI. The chain's CDR3 is CASSGGTGDNIQYF. CDR3 nucleotide sequence: TGTGCCAGCAGTGGAGGGACAGGGGATAACATTCAGTACTTC.

The V gene is TRBV7-7, the J gene TRBJ2-5; TRBD1 matches at 8 bases. The germline CDR1 and CDR2 sequences are SSHAT and FNYEAQ (reference sequence). The trim removed 4 bases at V and 3 bases at J, leaving 4 bases unmatched. CDR3 length: 14 amino acids. The CDR3 DNA is TGTGCCAGCAGCTCCGGGACAGGAGAAGAGACCCAGTACTTC. Its translation: CASSSGTGEETQYF. Together with reference TRBV7-7 and TRBJ2-5, the CDR3 gives the full variable domain: GAGVSQSPRYKVTKRGQDVTLRCDPISSHATLYWYQQALGQGPEFLTYFNYEAQPDKSGLPSDRFSAERPEGSISTLTIQRTEQRDSAMYRCASSSGTGEETQYFGPGTRLLVL.

CDR3 DNA sequence: TGTGCCAGCAGTTTCGCAGGAGAGACCCAGTACTTC. It specifies CASSFAGETQYF. The rearrangement links TRBV6-5 to TRBJ2-5; D gene ambiguous. V was shortened by 4 bases and J by 4 bases, with 7 bases between the two germline ends. The germline gives CDR1 MNHEY, CDR2 SVGAGI. The CDR3 has 12 residues.

The rearrangement links TRBV30 to TRBJ1-5; D is possibly TRBD1 (5 bases). This CDR3 region has 16 residues. The germline V gene has CDR1 GTSNPN and CDR2 SVGIG (reference sequence). V lost 1 base and J lost 1, with 14 bases in between. The CDR3, as DNA: TGTGCCTGGAGTGACGGGCCAGGGATGAGCAATCAGCCCCAGCATTTT. Protein sequence: CAWSDGPGMSNQPQHF.